The TCR beta chain under discussion was sequenced for a study of cytomegalovirus exposure and HLA in healthy donors. Across the study: The roughly 100 million unique TCR beta sequences, from approximately 170 million T cells, were found by an earlier analysis.

General study points: In a later analysis, compared with equally common non-associated chains, HLA-associated beta chains were more expanded. The HLA-A and HLA-B alleles of most subjects were reportedly predicted accurately from TCR beta sequences. In a later analysis, specific HLA alleles were associated with over 15,000 TCR beta sequences at a 0.05 false discovery rate.

This clone was counted a few times. Its antigen is currently unknown. 60 Vbeta and 13 Jbeta primers were used in PCR. Repertoires were generated with immunoSEQ multiplex PCR, while TCRdb's copy carries only in-frame clones and drops some. There are some 120,000 clones in the sample; 17% occur only once, and roughly 2.7% lies in the top ten. Germline CDR1 and CDR2: SEHNR and FQNEAQ (reference sequence). The CDR3 has 14 amino acids. V dropped 4 bases and J dropped 8 bases, with 17 bases sitting between them. The rearrangement links TRBV7-9 to TRBJ1-2; D gene unclear. Sequencing was done on a sample of PBMCs. The source is a female donor in good health and CMV-seropositive. The chain's CDR3 is CASSSGLIRGGYTF. In DNA, the CDR3 is TGTGCCAGCAGCTCCGGACTCATACGAGGAGGCTACACCTTC.